The T cell receptor (beta chain) described here comes from a study of blood T cell repertoires in COVID-19. For the study at large: Some COVID-19 samples were acute and others convalescent; all came from the United States, Italy and Spain.

Study processing details: Cell counts per sample came from amplifying reference gene primers. Measured with immunoSEQ multiplex PCR; TCRdb has only the in-frame clones, and not every one. V and J calls and clone size come straight from that table; D and trimming were deduced from the DNA. The sample contains more than 300,000 clones, approximately 90% of which appear only once. Trimming left V 6 bases short and J 0 bases short, with 11 bases between. CDR1 and CDR2 (germline): MNHEY, SMNVEV (reference sequence). The CDR3 runs 14 residues. This rearrangement joins TRBV27 to TRBJ2-5; D unresolved. The TCR originated in a woman between 25 and 40 years old who had been exposed to COVID-19. The material sequenced was PBMCs or T cells enriched from blood (not recorded which). The CDR3 DNA reads TGTGCCAGCAGCGCGGCAAGATACCAAGAGACCCAGTACTTC. Protein sequence: CASSAARYQETQYF.